One sample yielded the 2 T cell receptor beta chains listed below, sequenced in a study of early T cells in non-severe SARS-CoV-2 infection. TCRdb ran MiXCR on the 5' RACE reads and lists one entry per CDR3 protein. The table lists 65,000 to 75,000 distinct CDR3 sequences, roughly 4.6% of them singletons. The specimen was whole blood, collected at baseline. All receptors derive from an adult who was a healthcare worker with PCR-confirmed SARS-CoV-2 infection or an uninfected control (not recorded which). The donor label of this sample is uncertain.

This clonotype was recorded many times. This chain joins TRBV6-5 and TRBJ1-3; weak D call: TRBD1 (5 bases). Germline V CDR1 and CDR2: MNHEY, SVGAGI. The CDR3 contains 16 residues. Trimming removed 7 bases from V and 2 bases from J, with 18 bases in between. DNA of the CDR3: TGTGCCAGCATGACCGTGGCAGGGAAGGCTGGAAACACCATATATTTT. It codes for CASMTVAGKAGNTIYF.

This clonotype was observed many times. V and J are TRBV6-1 and TRBJ1-2; TRBD1 agrees at 10 bases. V dropped 1 base and J dropped 4; count of bases not matched to a gene: 0. The CDR3 is 14 residues long. Germline V gene lookup returns CDR1 MNHNS and CDR2 SASEGT. This CDR3 is CASSEGTGGYGYTF. In DNA, the CDR3 is TGTGCCAGCAGTGAAGGGACAGGGGGCTATGGCTACACCTTC.